This paragraph reports one T cell receptor (beta chain). The data are from a study of cytomegalovirus exposure and HLA in healthy donors. Germline loops: CDR1 MDHEN, CDR2 SYDVKM. J lost 4 bases, V lost 4 bases, and 5 bases had no gene match. The CDR3 runs to 16 residues. TCRdb's copy holds only in-frame clones and misses some; the assay was immunoSEQ multiplex PCR. The table shows around 65,000 clones, with 85% to 95% occurring only once. While the first cohort had 650 to 850 subjects, the donors belonged to the separate validation cohort of about 120 subjects. The source of this sequence is a man younger than 30 in good health and CMV-seropositive. The rearrangement joins TRBV28 to TRBJ2-2, with TRBD2 matching over 11 bases. The sample was PBMCs. The CDR3 loop is CASSWRTSGPTGELFF. The DNA for the CDR3 is TGTGCCAGCAGTTGGCGGACTAGCGGGCCCACCGGGGAGCTGTTTTTT.